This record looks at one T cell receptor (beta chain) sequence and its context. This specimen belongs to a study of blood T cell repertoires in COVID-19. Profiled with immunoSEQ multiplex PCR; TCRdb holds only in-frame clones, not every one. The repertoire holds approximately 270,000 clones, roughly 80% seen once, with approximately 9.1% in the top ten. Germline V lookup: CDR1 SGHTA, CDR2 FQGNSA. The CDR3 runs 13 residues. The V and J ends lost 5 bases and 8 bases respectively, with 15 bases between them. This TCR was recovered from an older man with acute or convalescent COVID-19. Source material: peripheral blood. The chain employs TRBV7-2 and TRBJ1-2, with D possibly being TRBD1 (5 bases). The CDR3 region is CASSPGREGGYTF. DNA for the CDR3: TGTGCCAGCAGCCCTGGGAGGGAGGGGGGCTACACCTTC.